The next 13 T cell receptor beta chains were all read from a single sample in a study of T cells in tuberculosis (dated by TCRdb to between 2017 and 2018). Library generation was performed with the immunoSEQ multiplex PCR assay. The source is immuneACCESS, and TCRdb retained only in-frame sequences with V and J called. Part of the clones is not carried over; for the studies checked, unresolved V genes explain less than half of this, and the remainder is unexplained. Across this sample there are roughly 45,000 clones, with approximately 94% seen only once. Jointly, the top ten make up under 2% of the sample. Sequenced sample: PBMCs. The receptors were gathered from a donor aged 10-29 years with latent tuberculosis or without tuberculosis infection. Some clones in this sample may be carry-over from other donors' samples.

V and J are TRBV28 and TRBJ2-4; 7 positions agree with TRBD1. Unmatched junction bases numbered 16, after V lost 6 bases and J lost 2 bases. Germline V gene lookup returns CDR1 MDHEN and CDR2 SYDVKM. The CDR3 extends over 18 amino acids. The CDR3 sequence: CASSYILRGRRTKNIQYF. CDR3 sequence (DNA): TGTGCCAGCAGCTATATCCTTAGGGGGCGACGGACCAAAAACATTCAGTACTTC.

The rearrangement joins TRBV4-3 to TRBJ1-1; TRBD1 agrees at 10 bases. The CDR3 is 17 residues long. Looked up from germline, CDR1 is LGHNA and CDR2 is YSLEER. The V gene end was trimmed by 5 bases and the J gene end by 11 bases; junction bases not matched to a gene: 20. The CDR3 protein is CASSAGTGDLRHFGAFF. In nucleotides, the CDR3 is TGCGCCAGCAGCGCCGGGACAGGGGATCTGAGGCACTTTGGGGCTTTCTTT.

The V gene is TRBV29-1, the J gene TRBJ2-7; perhaps TRBD1 as D (5 bases). V dropped 6 bases and J dropped 3 bases, with 9 bases sitting between them. Germline CDR1 and CDR2: SQVTM and ANQGSEA. The CDR3 covers 11 residues. This CDR3 reads CSVTGDYEQYF. In DNA form, the CDR3 reads TGCAGCGTAACAGGTGACTACGAGCAGTACTTC.

The chain is built from TRBV9 and TRBJ1-1, with TRBD1 as a possible D gene (5 bases). Trimming stripped 6 bases from V and 5 bases from J, with 17 bases between. Germline CDR1 SGDLS, CDR2 YYNGEE. CDR3 length: 14 amino acids. Written as DNA, the CDR3 is TGTGCCAGCACCCCGCTTCGGGGGTTTACTGAAGCTTTCTTT. Its translation is CASTPLRGFTEAFF. Combining the CDR3 with reference TRBV9 and TRBJ1-1 gives the whole variable domain DSGVTQTPKHLITATGQRVTLRCSPRSGDLSVYWYQQSLDQGLQFLIQYYNGEERAKGNILERFSAQQFPDLHSELNLSSLELGDSALYFCASTPLRGFTEAFFGQGTRLTVV.

Here the CDR3 DNA reads TGTGCCAGTATTGCCCCGATGACTGACATTCAGTACTTC. Encoded protein: CASIAPMTDIQYF. V gene TRBV19 combines with J gene TRBJ2-4; unclear D gene. The CDR3 is 13 residues long. In germline, CDR1 is LNHDA, CDR2 SQIVND (reference sequence). The V gene lost 7 bases and the J gene lost 8 bases, with 15 bases spanning the gap.

This chain uses TRBV4-1 with TRBJ2-6; 8 nucleotides align to TRBD2. The ends lost 1 base at V and 0 bases at J; junction bases unmatched: 14. This CDR3 comprises 21 residues. Looked up from germline, CDR1 is MGHRA and CDR2 is YSYEKL. CDR3 DNA sequence: TGCGCCAGCAGCCAAGTTTGGGTTTTCGGGGGGGCCAACTCTGGGGCCAACGTCCTGACTTTC. Translation: CASSQVWVFGGANSGANVLTF.

The rearrangement uses TRBV6-1 and TRBJ2-7; 10 positions agree with TRBD1. The V gene's germline CDR1 is MNHNS and CDR2 SASEGT. Trimming removed 4 bases from V and 5 bases from J; junction bases left unmatched: 11. This CDR3 spans 16 amino acids. This CDR3 is CASSGDRGRRFDEQYF. CDR3 in DNA: TGTGCCAGCAGTGGAGACAGGGGGCGACGGTTCGACGAGCAGTACTTC.

CDR3 protein: CASSARGSGLAKNIQYF. The CDR3 DNA follows: TGTGCCAGCAGCGCCCGAGGTAGCGGGTTAGCCAAAAACATTCAGTACTTC. V and J are TRBV27 and TRBJ2-4; 7 nucleotides line up with TRBD2. Germline V lookup: CDR1 MNHEY, CDR2 SMNVEV (reference sequence). This CDR3 region has 17 residues. The V segment lost 6 bases and the J segment 0 bases; nucleotides outside the gene matches: 11.

V usage is TRBV28 and J usage is TRBJ2-7; D not certain. The CDR3 spans 15 residues. The germline V and J ends were trimmed by 3 bases and 0 bases, with 12 bases remaining between them. CDR1 is MDHEN, CDR2 SYDVKM, per germline. The CDR3 region is CASSFSLISSYEQYF. DNA for the CDR3: TGTGCCAGCAGTTTTTCCCTAATTAGCTCCTACGAGCAGTACTTC.

This sequence joins TRBV2 and TRBJ2-7; weak D call: TRBD2 (5 bases). CDR1 SNHLY and CDR2 FYNNEI come from the germline V gene. The CDR3 consists of 11 residues. The V end was cut by 8 bases, the J end by 5 bases, with 10 bases between. The CDR3: CASLIGDEQYF. The CDR3 bases are TGTGCCAGCCTAATCGGGGACGAGCAGTACTTC.

The chain carries TRBV2 and TRBJ2-2, with D maybe TRBD1 (6 bases). CDR3 length: 14 amino acids. CDR1 is SNHLY, CDR2 FYNNEI, per germline. V lost 6 bases and J 2 bases, leaving 10 bases between the germline ends. CDR3: CASRTQGNTGELFF. DNA for the CDR3: TGTGCCAGCAGGACACAGGGAAACACCGGGGAGCTGTTTTTT. Full variable domain (missing parts from reference TRBV2 and TRBJ2-2): EPEVTQTPSHQVTQMGQEVILRCVPISNHLYFYWYRQILGQKVEFLVSFYNNEISEKSEIFDDQFSVERPDGSNFTLKIRSTKLEDSAMYFCASRTQGNTGELFFGEGSRLTVL.

The gene calls are TRBV7-2 and TRBJ2-3; D gene ambiguous. Germline V CDR1 and CDR2: SGHTA, FQGNSA. V lost 1 base and J lost 6, with 11 bases in between. The CDR3 length is 14 residues. The CDR3 loop is CASSLDPLSDTQYF. The CDR3 bases are TGTGCCAGCAGCTTAGACCCCCTATCGGATACGCAGTATTTT. Combining the CDR3 with reference TRBV7-2 and TRBJ2-3 gives the whole variable domain GAGVSQSPSNKVTEKGKDVELRCDPISGHTALYWYRQSLGQGLEFLIYFQGNSAPDKSGLPSDRFSAERTGGSVSTLTIQRTQQEDSAVYLCASSLDPLSDTQYFGPGTRLTVL.

The chain has TRBV6-1 and TRBJ2-1, with 7 positions matching TRBD2. The CDR3 length is 14 residues. The germline V gene has CDR1 MNHNS and CDR2 SASEGT. The J segment lost 15 bases and the V segment lost 7 bases, leaving 18 bases of the junction unmatched. As DNA, the CDR3 is TGTGCCAGCACCCAAACCGTGGCGGCCACGGGGGGGTTCTTC. It codes for CASTQTVAATGGFF.